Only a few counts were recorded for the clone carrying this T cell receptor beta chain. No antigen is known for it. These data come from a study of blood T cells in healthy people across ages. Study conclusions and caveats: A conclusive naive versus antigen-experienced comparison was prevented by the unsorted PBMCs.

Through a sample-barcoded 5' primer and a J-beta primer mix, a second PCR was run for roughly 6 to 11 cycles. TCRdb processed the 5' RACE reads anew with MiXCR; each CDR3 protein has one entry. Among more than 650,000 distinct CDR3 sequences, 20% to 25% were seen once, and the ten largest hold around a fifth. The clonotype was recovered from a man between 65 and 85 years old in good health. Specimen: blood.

The CDR3 DNA reads as TGCAGTGCTCCATTTGGAGTTACAGATACGCAGTATTTT. Translated: CSAPFGVTDTQYF. The chain links TRBV20-1 to TRBJ2-3; no definite D call. The CDR3 is 13 amino acids. Germline values: CDR1 DFQATT, CDR2 SNEGSKA (reference sequence). V lost 5 bases and J lost 3, with 12 bases in between.